Below, 31 T cell receptor beta chains from the same sample are listed, as sequenced in a study of T cell repertoires in cytomegalovirus infection. TCRdb ran MiXCR on the reads and lists one entry per CDR3 protein. In the table there are under 800,000 distinct CDR3 sequences, 20% to 25% of which are singletons. Sequenced sample: CD8+ T cells from PBMCs. Every receptor here comes from a human donor in good health (CMV status not recorded). Some clones in this sample may be carry-over from other donors' samples.

The table lists this clonotype with many counts. V and J are TRBV28 and TRBJ2-5; 13 bases are a match to TRBD2. Per the germline V gene, CDR1 is MDHEN and CDR2 is SYDVKM. This CDR3 spans 15 amino acids. The J segment lost 8 bases and the V segment lost 6 bases, leaving 9 bases of the junction unmatched. CDR3 region: CASSQGLAGVHTQYF. CDR3 nucleotides: TGTGCCAGCAGCCAAGGACTAGCGGGGGTTCATACCCAGTACTTC.

The V call is TRBV28, the J call TRBJ1-1, with D uncertain. Germline V gives CDR1 MDHEN, CDR2 SYDVKM. V was trimmed by 10 bases and J by 0 bases, leaving 21 bases between them. This CDR3 spans 16 amino acids. CDR3 region: CANTLFLGDLNTEAFF. CDR3 sequence (DNA): TGTGCCAACACCCTTTTCTTAGGAGATTTGAACACTGAAGCTTTCTTT.

V usage is TRBV2 and J usage is TRBJ1-6; 7 positions agree with TRBD1. The CDR3 spans 14 residues. Germline CDR1 SNHLY, CDR2 FYNNEI. The V and J ends lost 8 bases and 5 bases, in that order; junction bases with no gene match: 6. CDR3 sequence: CASSRGFDNSPLHF. CDR3 DNA: TGTGCCAGCTCCAGGGGGTTTGATAATTCACCCCTCCACTTT.

As for this clonotype: Relative to the germline gene, one junction end is altered; a read error may explain this. The V and J genes are TRBV4-2 and TRBJ1-1; no reliable D call. CDR3 length: 12 residues. Germline CDR1 and CDR2: LGHNA and YNFKEQ. The CDR3 DNA follows: TGTGCCAGCAGTCAAGATCCCGGTGAAGCTTTCTTT. Amino acids: CASSQDPGEAFF.

In this sample, this clonotype turned up many times. This chain connects TRBV7-6 to TRBJ2-5, with 9 bases fitting TRBD1. Trimming cost V 3 bases and J 4 bases; bases outside gene matches: 9. CDR3 length equals 16 residues. Germline loops: CDR1 SGHVS, CDR2 FNYEAQ. The chain's CDR3 is CASSFYRGQVGETQYF. Here the CDR3 DNA reads TGTGCCAGCAGCTTTTACAGGGGGCAAGTTGGAGAGACCCAGTACTTC.

With regard to this clonotype: This may be a read error: a much more frequent sequence differs by one nucleotide. This rearrangement joins TRBV12-3 or TRBV12-4 to TRBJ1-2; possible D gene TRBD1, 6 bases. The CDR3 sequence is 18 residues long. DNA for the CDR3: TGTGCCAGCAGTTTAACGTCTCCGGACAGCTATAACAACTATGACTACACCTTC. It specifies CASSLTSPDSYNNYDYTF.

V and J are TRBV4-1 and TRBJ2-3; the match to TRBD2 covers 13 bases. Germline assignment: CDR1 MGHRA and CDR2 YSYEKL. V lost 3 bases, J lost 0 bases, and 0 bases stayed unmatched. The CDR3 spans 16 residues. CDR3: CASSQTSGGSTDTQYF. CDR3 sequence (DNA): TGCGCCAGCAGCCAGACTAGCGGGGGGAGCACAGATACGCAGTATTTT.

The DNA of the CDR3 is TGTGCCAGCAGCTCCCATGATAGCGGGGGGGAGACCCAGTACTTC. This encodes CASSSHDSGGETQYF. The chain carries TRBV14 and TRBJ2-5, with TRBD2 identical over 10 bases. The CDR3 runs 15 residues. The germline V gene encodes CDR1 SGHDN and CDR2 FVKESK. J gave up 5 bases and V 5 bases, and 8 bases lay outside the gene matches. Combining the CDR3 with reference TRBV14 and TRBJ2-5 gives the whole variable domain EAGVTQFPSHSVIEKGQTVTLRCDPISGHDNLYWYRRVMGKEIKFLLHFVKESKQDESGMPNNRFLAERTGGTYSTLKVQPAELEDSGVYFCASSSHDSGGETQYFGPGTRLLVL.

This clonotype was seen a few times. V is TRBV5-1 and J is TRBJ2-3; TRBD1 matches at 9 bases. Germline CDR1 and CDR2: SGHRS and YFSETQ. The CDR3 has 14 amino acids. With V trimmed by 4 bases and J by 6 bases, 6 bases remained unmatched. The CDR3 nucleotides are TGCGCCAGCAGCCACGGACAGGGGAGCGATACGCAGTATTTT. This sequence encodes CASSHGQGSDTQYF.

In its sample, this clonotype was seen a few times. The chain links TRBV29-1 to TRBJ2-2; either TRBD1 or TRBD2 may fit D (6 bases each). Germline V gene sequence: CDR1 SQVTM, CDR2 ANQGSEA. This CDR3 contains 14 residues. The V end lost 6 bases, the J end lost 0 bases, and 11 bases lay between the germline ends. The CDR3 DNA reads as TGCAGCGTGTGGGGGGCCTCGAACACCGGGGAGCTGTTTTTT. Translated, it gives CSVWGASNTGELFF.

The J gene is TRBJ1-5, the V gene TRBV5-6; 7 bases line up with TRBD1. V trimming: 1 base; J trimming: 7 bases; junction bases outside the gene matches: 5. The CDR3 has 14 residues. CDR1 and CDR2 from the germline V gene are SGHDT and YYEEEE. CDR3: CASSLLPGGQPQHF. As DNA, the CDR3 is TGTGCCAGCAGCTTGTTGCCAGGGGGGCAGCCCCAGCATTTT.

The rearrangement links TRBV28 to TRBJ2-7; TRBD2 aligns across 9 bases. CDR3 length equals 14 residues. Trimming took 1 base from V and 5 from J; bases not matched to a gene: 3. Germline CDR1 reads MDHEN; CDR2 reads SYDVKM. The CDR3 coding sequence is TGTGCCAGCAGTTTATCGCGGGGGGGCGACGAGCAGTACGTC. It is translated as CASSLSRGGDEQYV.

The rearrangement links TRBV6-2 or TRBV6-3 to TRBJ2-1, with D possibly matching TRBD1 (6 bases). The V end was cut by 5 bases, the J end by 5 bases, with 13 bases between. Germline CDR1 is MNHEY and CDR2 is SVGEGT. The CDR3 has 14 residues. CDR3 protein: CASSDGQQNNEQFF. The CDR3 DNA sequence: TGTGCCAGCAGTGACGGACAGCAAAACAATGAGCAGTTCTTC.

The sample holds many counts of this clonotype. This sequence joins TRBV6-5 and TRBJ2-7; D assignment may be TRBD1 or TRBD2 (5 bases each). The CDR3 has 14 residues. The ends were cut back, 2 bases at V and 6 bases at J, with 14 bases in the middle. The germline gives CDR1 MNHEY, CDR2 SVGAGI. The CDR3 sequence is CASSYGTAVTEQYF. CDR3 nucleotide sequence: TGTGCCAGCAGTTACGGGACCGCCGTCACCGAGCAGTACTTC.

There are many counts of this clonotype. The chain couples TRBV12-3 or TRBV12-4 to TRBJ2-5; no clear D. V lost 1 base, J lost 3 bases, and 12 bases lay in between. CDR3 length: 15 residues. The CDR3 DNA is TGTGCCAGCAGTTTAGACAGTATTCTTGAAGAGACCCAGTACTTC. Protein sequence: CASSLDSILEETQYF.

This clonotype came up a few times. J is TRBJ1-3 and V is TRBV6-6, with 7 positions matching TRBD1. This CDR3 spans 19 amino acids. Germline assignment: CDR1 MNHNY and CDR2 SVGAGI (reference sequence). V was pared by 6 bases and J by 0 bases, with 17 bases of the junction left unmatched. CDR3 region: CASSSGTVYQYSSGNTIYF. The CDR3 DNA follows: TGTGCCAGCAGCTCAGGGACAGTGTACCAATACAGCTCTGGAAACACCATATATTTT.

The chain links TRBV19 to TRBJ2-1; 9 positions match TRBD2. The germline gives CDR1 LNHDA, CDR2 SQIVND (reference sequence). The CDR3 is made up of 14 amino acids. Losses at the gene ends were 7 bases for V and 4 bases for J; bases not matched to a gene: 5. This CDR3 is CASTSSGGYNEQFF. In DNA form, the CDR3 reads TGTGCCAGTACGAGTAGCGGGGGTTACAATGAGCAGTTCTTC.

The chain uses TRBV7-3 and TRBJ2-5; D remains unclear. V was clipped by 5 bases and J by 3 bases, with 7 bases between them. Germline V lookup: CDR1 SGHTA, CDR2 FQGTGA. The CDR3 has 12 amino acids. The DNA for the CDR3 is TGTGCCAGCAGCCGACACGAAGAGACCCAGTACTTC. Translation gives CASSRHEETQYF. The variable domain in full, completed from reference TRBV7-3 and TRBJ2-5, reads GAGVSQTPSNKVTEKGKYVELRCDPISGHTALYWYRQSLGQGPEFLIYFQGTGAADDSGLPNDRFFAVRPEGSVSTLKIQRTERGDSAVYLCASSRHEETQYFGPGTRLLVL.

This clonotype appeared many times. V and J are TRBV11-2 and TRBJ2-5, with a tentative D call TRBD2 (6 bases). V lost 1 base to trimming and J lost 5 bases, with 14 bases between them. Germline lookup yields CDR1 SGHAT and CDR2 FQNNGV. CDR3 size: 15 residues. CDR3 in DNA: TGTGCCAGCAGCTTAGGGCGGGGTAATCTGGAGACCCAGTACTTC. Protein product: CASSLGRGNLETQYF.

The chain employs TRBV25-1 and TRBJ2-5; 7 bases fit TRBD2. This CDR3 comprises 15 residues. J was trimmed by 1 base and V by 1 base; bases with no gene match: 3. The germline CDR1 and CDR2 sequences are MGHDK and SYGVNS. CDR3 residues: CASSESGGPQETQYF. The DNA of the CDR3 is TGTGCCAGCAGTGAATCGGGAGGACCCCAAGAGACCCAGTACTTC.

This clonotype was recorded at least ten times. The rearrangement links TRBV12-3 or TRBV12-4 to TRBJ2-7; 7 bases align to TRBD2. With V trimmed by 6 bases and J by 1 base, 3 bases remained unmatched. This CDR3 is 13 amino acids long. The CDR3 sequence is CASRSGGSYEQYV. The CDR3 DNA reads TGTGCCAGCAGGTCGGGGGGTTCCTACGAGCAGTACGTC.

This clonotype was counted at least ten times. The CDR3 DNA is TGTGCCAGCAGCCAAGCAGGGGGGAACACTGAAGCTTTCTTT. This encodes CASSQAGGNTEAFF. The J gene is TRBJ1-1, the V gene TRBV7-6; 7 nucleotides align to TRBD1. Germline CDR1 is SGHVS and CDR2 is FNYEAQ. The CDR3 has 14 amino acids. Trimming at V came to 5 bases and at J to 1 base, leaving 4 bases not matched to a gene.

This clonotype was detected a few times. V gene TRBV6-2 or TRBV6-3 combines with J gene TRBJ2-3; perhaps TRBD1 as D (5 bases). Germline CDR1 reads MNHEY; CDR2 reads SVGEGT. V was shortened by 2 bases and J by 2 bases, with 8 bases between the two germline ends. This CDR3 region has 14 residues. CDR3 coding DNA: TGTGCCAGCAGTTACCCAGGACACACAGATACGCAGTATTTT. As protein: CASSYPGHTDTQYF.

This clonotype was picked up many times. V is TRBV27 and J is TRBJ2-1; D remains unclear. This CDR3 is 14 amino acids long. Trimming cost V 2 bases and J 6 bases, with 11 bases left between them. In germline, CDR1 is MNHEY, CDR2 SMNVEV (reference sequence). CDR3 residues: CASSLQPLGNEQFF. CDR3 coding DNA: TGTGCCAGCAGTTTACAGCCCCTCGGCAATGAGCAGTTCTTC.

This chain links TRBV14 with TRBJ2-3; 7 bases line up with TRBD2. Germline CDR1 is SGHDN and CDR2 is FVKESK. The CDR3 contains 14 residues. V shed 5 bases, J shed 1 base, and the junction held 3 bases outside the gene matches. The CDR3 region has the DNA TGTGCCAGCAGCTGGGGAGGGCGCACAGATACGCAGTATTTT. Its protein product is CASSWGGRTDTQYF.

The chain has TRBV29-1 and TRBJ1-2; 8 bases are a match to TRBD1. Germline V gene lookup returns CDR1 SQVTM and CDR2 ANQGSEA. The CDR3 consists of 13 residues. With V trimmed by 5 bases and J by 5 bases, 7 bases remained unmatched. CDR3 in DNA: TGCAGCGTTCAGGGGGCAGGAGAATATGGCTACACCTTC. This encodes CSVQGAGEYGYTF.

This clonotype has ten or more counts. This chain links TRBV12-3 or TRBV12-4 with TRBJ1-3; the D is unclear. CDR3 size: 13 residues. Trimming removed 5 bases from V and 4 bases from J, with 9 bases in between. The CDR3 loop is CASSPHTGNTIYF. CDR3 DNA sequence: TGTGCCAGCAGTCCTCATACGGGAAACACCATATATTTT.

This chain connects TRBV10-3 to TRBJ1-1, with no clear D. Germline values: CDR1 ENHRY, CDR2 SYGVKD. The CDR3 covers 17 residues. The germline V and J ends were trimmed by 0 bases and 0 bases, with 14 bases remaining between them. The CDR3, as DNA: TGTGCCATCAGTGAGTCTGGGAGAGTGGGCATGAACACTGAAGCTTTCTTT. This encodes CAISESGRVGMNTEAFF.

The chain couples TRBV6-8 to TRBJ1-6; tentative D call: TRBD1 (5 bases). V was trimmed by 0 bases and J by 8 bases, leaving 11 bases between them. The germline gives CDR1 MNHGY, CDR2 SAAAGT. CDR3 length equals 15 residues. Here the CDR3 reads CASSYSIGGDSPLHF. The CDR3 DNA follows: TGTGCCAGCAGTTACTCGATCGGGGGGGATTCACCCCTCCACTTT.

This clonotype was detected many times. J is TRBJ2-1 and V is TRBV7-6; weak D call: TRBD1 (6 bases). Germline loops: CDR1 SGHVS, CDR2 FNYEAQ. The CDR3 covers 14 residues. V dropped 2 bases and J dropped 8 bases, with 13 bases sitting between them. The CDR3 reads CASSLSWGPDEQFF. CDR3 coding DNA: TGTGCCAGCAGCTTAAGTTGGGGGCCCGATGAGCAGTTCTTC.

This clonotype was detected only a few times. V gene TRBV25-1 combines with J gene TRBJ2-3; either TRBD1 or TRBD2 may fit D (5 bases each). The CDR3 is 15 residues long. Trimming took off 5 bases at V and 4 bases at J, with 16 bases between the two ends. Germline loops: CDR1 MGHDK, CDR2 SYGVNS. DNA for the CDR3: TGTGCCAGCAGTACCCCGGGACCGAGGGCAGATACGCAGTATTTT. This sequence encodes CASSTPGPRADTQYF.